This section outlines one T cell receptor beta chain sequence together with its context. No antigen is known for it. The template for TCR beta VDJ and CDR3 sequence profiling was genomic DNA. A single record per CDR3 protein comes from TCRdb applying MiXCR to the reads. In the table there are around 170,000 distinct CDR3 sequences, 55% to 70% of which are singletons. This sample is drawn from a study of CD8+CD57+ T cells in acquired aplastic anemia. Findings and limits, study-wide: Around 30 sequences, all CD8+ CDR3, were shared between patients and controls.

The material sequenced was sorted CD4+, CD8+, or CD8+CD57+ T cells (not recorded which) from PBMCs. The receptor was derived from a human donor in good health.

In DNA form, the CDR3 reads TGCAGTGCTAGAGGTTTAATTGCCTACGAGCAGTACTTC. Translating it yields CSARGLIAYEQYF. The V and J genes are TRBV20-1 and TRBJ2-7, with no clear D. The V end lost 1 base, the J end lost 2 bases, and 9 bases lay between the germline ends. Germline V gives CDR1 DFQATT, CDR2 SNEGSKA (reference sequence). The CDR3 is 13 amino acids.